This T cell receptor (beta chain) emerged from a study of blood T cell repertoires in COVID-19. Assay used: immunoSEQ multiplex PCR; TCRdb lists only in-frame clones, some missing. The sample consists of about 150,000 clones, 70% to 85% of them appearing once. This clone was observed a single time. Germline is not matched at one junction end, which may reflect a read error. Germline CDR1 reads LGHDT; CDR2 reads YNNKEL (reference sequence). There are 12 residues in the CDR3. This sequence joins TRBV3-1 (or the pseudogene TRBV3-2) and TRBJ1-2; 12 nucleotides agree with TRBD1. Sequencing was carried out using peripheral blood. This receptor was taken from a woman aged 55 to 70 with acute or convalescent COVID-19. CDR3 DNA: TGTGCCAGCAGCCAAGGCGGGGGACAGGGGGCTTTC. Protein product: CASSQGGGQGAF.